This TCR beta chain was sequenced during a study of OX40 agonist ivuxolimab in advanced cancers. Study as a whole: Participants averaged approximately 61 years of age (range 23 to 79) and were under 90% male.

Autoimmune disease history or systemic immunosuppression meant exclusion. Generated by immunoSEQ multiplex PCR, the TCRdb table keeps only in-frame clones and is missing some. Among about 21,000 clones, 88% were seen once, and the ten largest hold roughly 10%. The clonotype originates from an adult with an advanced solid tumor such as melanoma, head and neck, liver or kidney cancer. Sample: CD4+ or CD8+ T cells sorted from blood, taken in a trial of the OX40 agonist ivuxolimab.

In nucleotides, the CDR3 is TGTGCCAGCAGCTTAGGCGGACACAGGGCGGACTACGAGCAGTACTTC. Its protein product is CASSLGGHRADYEQYF. The gene calls are TRBV7-9 and TRBJ2-7, with D perhaps matching TRBD1 (6 bases). This CDR3 contains 16 residues. The V gene's germline CDR1 is SEHNR and CDR2 FQNEAQ (reference sequence). V shed 1 base and J shed 3 bases, with 16 bases lying between them.